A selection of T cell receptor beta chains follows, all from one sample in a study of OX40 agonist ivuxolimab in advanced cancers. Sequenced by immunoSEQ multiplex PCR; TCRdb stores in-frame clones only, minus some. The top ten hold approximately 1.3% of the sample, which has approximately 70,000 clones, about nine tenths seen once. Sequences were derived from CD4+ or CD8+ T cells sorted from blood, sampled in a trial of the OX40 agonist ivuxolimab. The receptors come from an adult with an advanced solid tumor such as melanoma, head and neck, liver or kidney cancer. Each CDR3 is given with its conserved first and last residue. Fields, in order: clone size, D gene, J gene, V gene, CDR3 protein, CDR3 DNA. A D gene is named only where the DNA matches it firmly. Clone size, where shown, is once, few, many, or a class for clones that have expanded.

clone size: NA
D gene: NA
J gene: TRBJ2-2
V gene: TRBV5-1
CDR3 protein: CASRGNTANTGELFF
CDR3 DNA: TGCGCCAGCAGGGGGAACACCGCAAACACCGGGGAGCTGTTTTTT

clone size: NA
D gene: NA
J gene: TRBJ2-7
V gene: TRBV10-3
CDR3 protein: CAISGREGLQYF
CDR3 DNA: TGTGCCATCAGTGGGCGAGAGGGGCTGCAGTACTTC

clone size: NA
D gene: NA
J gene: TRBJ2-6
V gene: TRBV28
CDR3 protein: CASSRQASGANVLTF
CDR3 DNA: TGTGCCAGCAGTCGACAGGCCTCTGGGGCCAACGTCCTGACTTTC

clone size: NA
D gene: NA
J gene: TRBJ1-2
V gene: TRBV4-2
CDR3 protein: CASSQDFGGPRDGYTF
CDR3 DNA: TGTGCCAGCAGCCAAGATTTCGGGGGGCCACGGGATGGCTACACCTTC

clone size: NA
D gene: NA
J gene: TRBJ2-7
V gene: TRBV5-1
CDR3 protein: CASSPLGEAGTYEQYF
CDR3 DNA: TGCGCCAGCAGCCCCTTAGGTGAAGCGGGTACCTACGAGCAGTACTTC

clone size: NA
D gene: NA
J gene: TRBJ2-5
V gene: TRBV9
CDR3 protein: CATSPLVGGEETQYF
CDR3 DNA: TGTGCCACCTCCCCTTTGGTCGGCGGAGAAGAGACCCAGTACTTC

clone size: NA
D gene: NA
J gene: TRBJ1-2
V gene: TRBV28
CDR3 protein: CASSFGGNYGYTF
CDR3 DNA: TGTGCCAGCAGTTTCGGCGGGAACTATGGCTACACCTTC

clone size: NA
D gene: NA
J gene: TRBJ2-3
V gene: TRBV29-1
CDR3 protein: CSVTTHLRSTDTQYF
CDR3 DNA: TGCAGCGTGACAACCCACTTGAGGTCCACAGATACGCAGTATTTT

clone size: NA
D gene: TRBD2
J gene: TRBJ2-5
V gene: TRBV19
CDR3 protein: CASSIEGGLAGSQETQYF
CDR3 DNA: TGTGCCAGTAGTATAGAGGGGGGACTAGCGGGGTCCCAAGAGACCCAGTACTTC

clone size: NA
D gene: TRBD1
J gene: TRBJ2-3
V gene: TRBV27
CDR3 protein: CASSSRDRGGGTDTQYF
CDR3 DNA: TGTGCCAGCAGTTCCCGGGACAGGGGAGGGGGCACAGATACGCAGTATTTT

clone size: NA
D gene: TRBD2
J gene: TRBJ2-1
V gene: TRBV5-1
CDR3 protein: CASSLWTSAEDEQFF
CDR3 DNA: TGCGCCAGCAGCTTATGGACTAGCGCCGAGGATGAGCAGTTCTTC

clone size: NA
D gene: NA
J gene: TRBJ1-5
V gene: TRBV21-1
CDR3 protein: CASSKELADRAGQPQHF
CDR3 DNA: TGTGCCAGCAGCAAAGAGCTGGCGGACAGGGCAGGTCAGCCCCAGCATTTT

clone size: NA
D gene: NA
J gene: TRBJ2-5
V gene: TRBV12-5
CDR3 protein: CASGRQVTETQYF
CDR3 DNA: TGTGCTAGTGGCAGACAGGTGACTGAGACCCAGTACTTC

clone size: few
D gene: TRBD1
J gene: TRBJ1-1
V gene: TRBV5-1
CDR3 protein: CASSPKVTGDTEAFF
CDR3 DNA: TGCGCCAGCAGCCCTAAGGTGACAGGGGACACTGAAGCTTTCTTT

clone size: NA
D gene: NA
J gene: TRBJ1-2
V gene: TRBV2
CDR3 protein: CASSVQGNGYTF
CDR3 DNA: TGTGCCAGCAGTGTGCAGGGGAATGGCTACACCTTC

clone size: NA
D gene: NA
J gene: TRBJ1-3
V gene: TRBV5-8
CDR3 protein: CASSFGGSGNTIYF
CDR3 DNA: TGTGCCAGCAGCTTTGGCGGGTCTGGAAACACCATATATTTT